This entry concerns a single T cell receptor (beta chain). The antigen remains undetermined. Germline V gene sequence: CDR1 SSHAT, CDR2 FNYEAQ (reference sequence). This CDR3 is built from 11 residues. V dropped 6 bases and J dropped 9 bases, with 9 bases sitting between them. This sample was taken from a study of shared clonotypes between healthy human individuals. TCRdb keeps only in-frame clones here, not all; method: immunoSEQ multiplex PCR. This table has just under 350,000 clones, about 73% appearing once. Study-level results: Investigators collected only blood, and repertoires in tissues likely differ.

This clonotype was sampled from a man aged 30 to 39 in good health. The V call is TRBV7-7, the J call TRBJ1-5; D is unresolved. The sequenced material came from memory CD4+ T cells sorted from blood. The subset denotes: CD45RA-negative fraction. CDR3: CASSLWMPQHF. As DNA, the CDR3 is TGTGCCAGCAGTTTATGGATGCCCCAGCATTTT.